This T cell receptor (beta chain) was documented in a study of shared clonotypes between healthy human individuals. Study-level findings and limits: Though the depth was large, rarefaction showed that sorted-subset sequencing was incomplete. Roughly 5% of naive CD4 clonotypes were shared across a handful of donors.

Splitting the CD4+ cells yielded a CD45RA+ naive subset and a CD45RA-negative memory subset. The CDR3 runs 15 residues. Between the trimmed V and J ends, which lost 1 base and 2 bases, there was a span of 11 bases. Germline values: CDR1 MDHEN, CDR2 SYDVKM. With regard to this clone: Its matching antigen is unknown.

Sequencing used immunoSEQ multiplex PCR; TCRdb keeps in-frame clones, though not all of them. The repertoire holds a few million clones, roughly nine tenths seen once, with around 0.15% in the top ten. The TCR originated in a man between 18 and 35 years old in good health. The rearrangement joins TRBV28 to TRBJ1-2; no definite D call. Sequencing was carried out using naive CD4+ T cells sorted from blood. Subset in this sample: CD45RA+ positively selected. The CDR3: CASSLSVVGNYGYTF. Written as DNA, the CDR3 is TGTGCCAGCAGTTTATCGGTTGTCGGAAACTATGGCTACACCTTC.